These 10 T cell receptor beta chains came from one sample sequenced in a study of T-cell memory formation after mild COVID-19. Each CDR3 protein is one row after TCRdb ran MiXCR on the 5' RACE reads. The sample records roughly 200,000 distinct CDR3 sequences, about 16% being singletons. The sample was PBMCs or a T cell subset sorted from them (not recorded which). These receptors were taken from an adult woman who had mild COVID-19 (a few samples of this study predate the infection). Cell type and time point are not known.

This rearrangement joins TRBV7-9 to TRBJ2-1, with TRBD1 identical over 7 bases. With 1 base clipped from V and 6 bases from J, the junction kept 12 bases outside the gene matches. The CDR3 is made up of 17 amino acids. CDR1 is SEHNR and CDR2 is FQNEAQ in the germline V gene (reference sequence). CDR3 protein: CASSLGGSDRPVNEQFF. DNA of the CDR3: TGTGCCAGCAGCTTAGGGGGGTCGGACAGGCCTGTCAATGAGCAGTTCTTC.

In this sample, this clonotype turned up a few times. One end of the junction does not line up with germline, which may come from a read error. V and J are TRBV5-1 and TRBJ2-7; 9 positions agree with TRBD2. Germline CDR1 reads SGHRS; CDR2 reads YFSETQ. This CDR3 comprises 14 residues. The CDR3, as DNA: TGCGCCAGCAGTTTGGTAGCGGGAGTAAACGAGCAGTACTTC. This codes for CASSLVAGVNEQYF.

The rearrangement links TRBV11-3 to TRBJ2-5; 9 nucleotides match TRBD1. The V and J ends lost 4 bases and 4 bases, in that order; junction bases with no gene match: 4. Germline values: CDR1 SGHNT, CDR2 YENEEA. This CDR3 is built from 14 residues. For the CDR3, the DNA is TGTGCCAGCAGCTGGGACAGGGTAAGAGAGACCCAGTACTTC. Its protein product is CASSWDRVRETQYF. The full variable domain, completed using reference TRBV11-3 and TRBJ2-5, is EAGVVQSPRYKIIEKKQPVAFWCNPISGHNTLYWYLQNLGQGPELLIRYENEEAVDDSQLPKDRFSAERLKGVDSTLKIQPAELGDSAVYLCASSWDRVRETQYFGPGTRLLVL.

The CDR3 nucleotides are TGTGCCAGCAGTTTCCTCCCAACCTACGAGCAGTACTTC. Amino acids: CASSFLPTYEQYF. The rearrangement joins TRBV12-3 or TRBV12-4 to TRBJ2-7; no clear D. Trimming stripped 3 bases from V and 2 bases from J, with 8 bases between. The length of the CDR3 is 13 residues.

This clonotype was found a few times. The V gene is TRBV5-1, the J gene TRBJ1-2; D remains unclear. The CDR3 extends over 17 amino acids. V was pared by 4 bases and J by 3 bases, with 22 bases between. The germline V gene encodes CDR1 SGHRS and CDR2 YFSETQ. This CDR3 reads CASSAGPSTRDHYGYTF. The CDR3 DNA reads as TGCGCCAGCAGCGCAGGACCTTCCACGCGGGATCACTATGGCTACACCTTC.

The chain couples TRBV20-1 to TRBJ2-7; a weak D match, TRBD2 (6 bases). V was cut by 5 bases and J by 1 base, with 9 bases left in between. CDR1 DFQATT and CDR2 SNEGSKA come from the germline V gene (reference sequence). This CDR3 region has 12 residues. The CDR3 region is CSAPGLSYEQYF. The CDR3 DNA reads as TGCAGTGCTCCGGGACTTTCCTACGAGCAGTACTTC.

The chain employs TRBV12-3 or TRBV12-4 and TRBJ1-2, with TRBD1 identical over 9 bases. The CDR3 consists of 18 residues. V shed 4 bases, J shed 7 bases, and the junction held 19 bases outside the gene matches. The CDR3 spells CASSYSPALVGTGFGYTF. CDR3 in DNA: TGTGCCAGCAGTTACTCCCCCGCGCTCGTTGGGACAGGGTTTGGCTACACCTTC.

There are a few counts of this clonotype. The chain joins TRBV7-2 to TRBJ1-6; 7 nucleotides agree with TRBD1. V trimming: 1 base; J trimming: 5 bases; junction bases outside the gene matches: 2. Germline lookup yields CDR1 SGHTA and CDR2 FQGNSA. This CDR3 comprises 15 residues. CDR3 amino acids: CASSLGQGDNSPLHF. The CDR3 DNA is TGTGCCAGCAGCTTAGGACAGGGAGATAATTCACCCCTCCACTTT.

The chain joins TRBV7-2 to TRBJ1-2; 8 bases are shared with TRBD1. The CDR3 runs to 15 residues. Germline V gene sequence: CDR1 SGHTA, CDR2 FQGNSA. Trimming at V came to 5 bases and at J to 7 bases, leaving 12 bases not matched to a gene. CDR3 bases: TGTGCCAGCAGCCGCGGGACAGGCCTCCCTGGTGGCTACACCTTC. It codes for CASSRGTGLPGGYTF.

This clonotype occurred a few times. This chain links TRBV7-3 with TRBJ2-3; D unclear. V lost 8 bases and J 2 bases, leaving 11 bases between the germline ends. The CDR3 consists of 13 residues. Per germline, CDR1 SGHTA and CDR2 FQGTGA. The CDR3 here is CASRGAATDTQYF. CDR3 coding DNA: TGTGCCAGCCGCGGCGCGGCCACAGATACGCAGTATTTT.